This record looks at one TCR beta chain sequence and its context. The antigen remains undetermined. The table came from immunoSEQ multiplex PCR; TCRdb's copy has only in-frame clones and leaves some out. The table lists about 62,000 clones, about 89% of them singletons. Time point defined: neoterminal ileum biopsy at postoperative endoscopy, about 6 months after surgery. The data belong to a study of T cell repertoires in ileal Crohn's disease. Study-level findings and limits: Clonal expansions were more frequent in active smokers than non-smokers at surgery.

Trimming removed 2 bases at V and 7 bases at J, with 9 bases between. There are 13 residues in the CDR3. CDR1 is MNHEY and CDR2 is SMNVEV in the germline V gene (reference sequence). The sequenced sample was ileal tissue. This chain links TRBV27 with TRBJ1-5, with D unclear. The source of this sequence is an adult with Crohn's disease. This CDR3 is CASSLGRWQPQHF. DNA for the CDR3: TGTGCCAGCAGTTTAGGGAGGTGGCAGCCCCAGCATTTT.